These 23 T cell receptor beta chains were sequenced from one sample in a study of blood T cell repertoires in COVID-19. The protocol was immunoSEQ multiplex PCR, while the TCRdb copy is restricted to in-frame clones and leaves out a portion. The sample has a few hundred thousand clones; around 85% are singletons. The source material was PBMCs or T cells enriched from blood (not recorded which). The receptors stem from a woman aged 55-75 years who had recovered from COVID-19.

This chain joins TRBV30 and TRBJ2-3, with D possibly TRBD1 on 6 matching bases. V shed 0 bases and J shed 6 bases, with 10 bases lying between them. This CDR3 spans 13 amino acids. CDR1 and CDR2 (germline): GTSNPN, SVGIG (reference sequence). CDR3 DNA sequence: TGTGCCTGGAGTGTAGGGGGTTCCGATACGCAGTATTTT. It is translated as CAWSVGGSDTQYF. The full variable domain, completed using reference TRBV30 and TRBJ2-3, is SQTIHQWPATLVQPVGSPLSLECTVEGTSNPNLYWYRQAAGRGLQLLFYSVGIGQISSEVPQNLSASRPQDRQFILSSKKLLLSDSGFYLCAWSVGGSDTQYFGPGTRLTVL.

The V call is TRBV10-3, the J call TRBJ2-7; the D gene is possibly TRBD2 (5 bases). The germline V gene encodes CDR1 ENHRY and CDR2 SYGVKD. The CDR3 contains 14 residues. V was cut by 0 bases and J by 2 bases, with 8 bases left in between. The CDR3 spells CAISESGVPYEQYF. The DNA for the CDR3 is TGTGCCATCAGTGAGTCGGGAGTACCCTACGAGCAGTACTTC.

The V call is TRBV4-2, the J call TRBJ1-4; 8 nucleotides agree with TRBD1. The V and J ends lost 2 bases and 4 bases, in that order; junction bases with no gene match: 3. The CDR3 contains 15 residues. Germline CDR1 is LGHNA and CDR2 is YNFKEQ. CDR3 sequence (DNA): TGTGCCAGCAGCCAACCAGACAGGGGTAATGAAAAACTGTTTTTT. This sequence encodes CASSQPDRGNEKLFF.

The V gene is TRBV6-6, the J gene TRBJ2-7; perhaps TRBD2 as D (6 bases). This CDR3 has 15 amino acids. Germline-derived CDR1 and CDR2 are MNHNY and SVGAGI (reference sequence). V was shortened by 6 bases and J by 0 bases, with 15 bases between the two germline ends. The CDR3 loop reads CASSRVGGFSYEQYV. The DNA for the CDR3 is TGTGCCAGCAGCCGGGTGGGGGGTTTCTCCTACGAGCAGTACGTC.

The chain has TRBV21-1 and TRBJ1-2; the DNA was not used to check the table's D call, TRBD1. TRBV21-1 is an annotated pseudogene. The CDR3 is made up of 17 amino acids. The CDR3 here is CASSSNGTGGRGYGYTF. Written as DNA, the CDR3 is TGTGCCAGCAGCTCTAACGGGACAGGGGGGAGGGGCTATGGCTACACCTTC.

The chain links TRBV3-1 (or the pseudogene TRBV3-2) to TRBJ1-6; a weak D match, TRBD1 (5 bases). CDR1 is LGHDT and CDR2 is YNNKEL in the germline V gene (reference sequence). CDR3 length equals 16 residues. V was clipped by 1 base and J by 10 bases, with 17 bases between them. The CDR3 region is CASSQGAAGGRSPLHF. The CDR3 coding sequence is TGTGCCAGCAGCCAAGGAGCCGCGGGGGGTCGGTCACCCCTCCACTTT.

The chain joins TRBV21-1 to TRBJ2-7; the D call of TRBD1 is as the table states it, not checked on the DNA. TRBV21-1 has pseudogene status. The CDR3 is 17 amino acids. The CDR3: CASSKAWCTGKYYEQYV. CDR3 nucleotide sequence: TGTGCCAGCAGCAAGGCGTGGTGCACAGGGAAGTACTACGAGCAGTACGTC.

This chain links TRBV2 with TRBJ1-2; a possible D gene is TRBD1 (5 bases). Trimming stripped 5 bases from V and 4 bases from J, with 17 bases between. CDR1 and CDR2 from the germline V gene are SNHLY and FYNNEI. This CDR3 region has 15 residues. The CDR3 bases are TGTGCCAGCAGTTCTTCCTCCCAGGGAGGCTATGGCTACACCTTC. Translation: CASSSSSQGGYGYTF.

The chain links TRBV2 to TRBJ1-1; 8 bases line up with TRBD1. Per the germline V gene, CDR1 is SNHLY and CDR2 is FYNNEI. There are 12 residues in the CDR3. The V and J ends lost 7 bases and 9 bases, in that order; junction bases with no gene match: 7. This CDR3 reads CASIRTGGKAFF. For the CDR3, the DNA is TGTGCCAGCATTCGCACAGGGGGGAAAGCTTTCTTT.

The CDR3 nucleotides read TGTGCCAGCAGTTTATCTCTTCAGGGAGGAGCCCTCCACTTT. As protein: CASSLSLQGGALHF. The V call is TRBV27, the J call TRBJ1-6; possible D gene TRBD1, 5 bases. There are 14 residues in the CDR3. V lost 0 bases and J lost 14, with 14 bases in between. Germline CDR1 reads MNHEY; CDR2 reads SMNVEV (reference sequence).

The V call is TRBV24-1, the J call TRBJ2-2; 8 nucleotides agree with TRBD1. The CDR3 is 13 residues long. Unmatched junction bases numbered 1, after V lost 7 bases and J lost 4 bases. CDR1 is KGHDR and CDR2 is SFDVKD in the germline V gene. CDR3 sequence: CATRQGATGELFF. Written as DNA, the CDR3 is TGTGCCACCAGGCAGGGGGCCACCGGGGAGCTGTTTTTT.

This clone was recorded only once. The rearrangement uses TRBV7-9 and TRBJ2-1, with TRBD1 identical over 11 bases. V lost 5 bases, J lost 7 bases, and 1 base stayed unmatched. Per germline, CDR1 SEHNR and CDR2 FQNEAQ (reference sequence). This CDR3 has 13 amino acids. For the CDR3, the DNA is TGTGCCAGCAGCGGACAGGGGGCAAATGAGCAGTTCTTC. Amino acid sequence: CASSGQGANEQFF.

The rearrangement links TRBV10-1 to TRBJ2-3; 11 positions match TRBD2. Germline-derived CDR1 and CDR2 are WNHNN and SYGVQD (reference sequence). The CDR3 has 15 amino acids. V was pared by 3 bases and J by 3 bases, with 2 bases of the junction left unmatched. The CDR3: CASSETSGGTDTQYF. In DNA form, the CDR3 reads TGCGCCAGCAGTGAAACTAGCGGGGGAACAGATACGCAGTATTTT.

J is TRBJ2-3 and V is TRBV24-1, with a weak D call TRBD2 (6 bases). Germline CDR1 reads KGHDR; CDR2 reads SFDVKD. V lost 7 bases to trimming and J lost 0 bases, with 10 bases between them. This CDR3 has 14 amino acids. The CDR3 DNA reads TGTGCCACCAGGGGGGGAACTAGCACAGATACGCAGTATTTT. This gives the protein CATRGGTSTDTQYF.

This clone appeared once. The rearrangement joins TRBV6-5 to TRBJ2-7; D gene uncertain. V was trimmed by 2 bases and J by 5 bases, leaving 4 bases between them. The CDR3 length is 11 residues. The germline V gene encodes CDR1 MNHEY and CDR2 SVGAGI. The CDR3 DNA reads as TGTGCCAGCAGTTACAGCAACGAGCAGTACTTC. It is translated as CASSYSNEQYF.

The chain couples TRBV6-5 to TRBJ2-7; 7 bases map to TRBD1. V lost 10 bases to trimming and J lost 6 bases; unmatched junction nucleotides: 9. CDR3 size: 12 residues. Germline CDR1 is MNHEY and CDR2 is SVGAGI. The CDR3 DNA sequence: TGTGCCATACAGGACAGGAATTGCGAGCAGTACGTC. It translates to CAIQDRNCEQYV.

Regarding this clone: At the DNA level, this CDR3 is encoded by other sequences in the same sample as well. The chain recombines TRBV5-1 with TRBJ1-6; weak D call: TRBD1 (5 bases). The CDR3 is 15 residues long. Germline CDR1 SGHRS, CDR2 YFSETQ. Trimming cost V 0 bases and J 5 bases, with 9 bases left between them. The CDR3 DNA follows: TGCGCCAGCAGCTTGGCGGGCAGGGATAATTCACCCCTCCACTTT. As protein: CASSLAGRDNSPLHF.

For this clone: The germline gene is not matched at one end of the junction; a read error may be the cause. The chain recombines TRBV2 with TRBJ2-3, with D maybe TRBD2 (5 bases). The germline gives CDR1 SNHLY, CDR2 FYNNEI. The CDR3 consists of 10 residues. CDR3 residues: CASMGAFQPF. The DNA for the CDR3 is TGTGCCAGCATGGGAGCCTTCCAACCTTTT.

The V call is TRBV7-6, the J call TRBJ2-2; D is perhaps TRBD2 (5 bases). Germline loops: CDR1 SGHVS, CDR2 FNYEAQ. Trimming cost V 5 bases and J 3 bases, with 10 bases left between them. This CDR3 has 14 residues. The CDR3 sequence: CASSPSGDTGELFF. CDR3 nucleotides: TGTGCCAGCAGCCCCAGCGGCGACACCGGGGAGCTGTTTTTT.

The rearrangement uses TRBV15 and TRBJ2-2; TRBD1 matches 8 bases. Trimming at V came to 1 base and at J to 5 bases, leaving 6 bases not matched to a gene. Germline CDR1 and CDR2: LNHNV and YYDKDF (reference sequence). The CDR3 loop spans 16 amino acids. The CDR3 spells CATSRGTGSSTGELFF. The CDR3 DNA reads as TGTGCCACCAGCAGAGGGACAGGGTCAAGTACCGGGGAGCTGTTTTTT.

V usage is TRBV5-1 and J usage is TRBJ2-1, with D tentatively TRBD2 (5 bases). The germline V gene has CDR1 SGHRS and CDR2 YFSETQ. V dropped 4 bases and J dropped 6 bases, with 11 bases sitting between them. The CDR3 runs to 13 residues. For the CDR3, the DNA is TGCGCCAGCAGCCCGGACTGGGGCAATGAGCAGTTCTTC. Protein sequence: CASSPDWGNEQFF.

The chain recombines TRBV5-1 with TRBJ2-3; the match to TRBD2 covers 7 bases. With 7 bases clipped from V and 0 bases from J, the junction kept 8 bases outside the gene matches. The length of the CDR3 is 15 residues. The germline gives CDR1 SGHRS, CDR2 YFSETQ. CDR3 loop: CASFVGTTSTDTQYF. Written as DNA, the CDR3 is TGCGCCAGCTTCGTGGGGACTACTAGCACAGATACGCAGTATTTT.

The V call is TRBV10-3, the J call TRBJ1-6, with D maybe TRBD1 (5 bases). The CDR3 consists of 14 residues. Germline V lookup: CDR1 ENHRY, CDR2 SYGVKD. Trimming removed 5 bases from V and 2 bases from J, with 7 bases in between. The CDR3 DNA follows: TGTGCCATCAGTCAGGGCGCCTATAATTCACCCCTCCACTTT. Residues: CAISQGAYNSPLHF.